The 12 T cell receptor beta chains reported below all come from one sample, sequenced in a study of blood T cell repertoires in COVID-19. Produced via immunoSEQ multiplex PCR; TCRdb's table is partial and in-frame only. The top ten clones hold 10% to 15% of a sample with around 160,000 clones, around 81% of them seen once. The sequencing sample was made of peripheral blood. These receptors originate from a man aged 55 to 70 with active or convalescent COVID-19.

This clone was counted at least ten times. The gene calls are TRBV5-1 and TRBJ2-3; D possibly corresponds to TRBD2 (5 bases). CDR3 length: 13 residues. Trimming shortened V by 7 bases and J by 1 base, and 10 bases separated the two germline ends. CDR1 SGHRS and CDR2 YFSETQ come from the germline V gene. The CDR3 bases are TGCGCCAGCGGGGAGTCCGGCACAGATACGCAGTATTTT. Protein sequence: CASGESGTDTQYF.

This clone was recorded a few times. V gene TRBV19 combines with J gene TRBJ1-1, with D perhaps matching TRBD1 (6 bases). CDR1 and CDR2 from the germline V gene are LNHDA and SQIVND (reference sequence). V lost 4 bases and J lost 4, with 13 bases in between. The CDR3 loop spans 14 amino acids. The CDR3 protein is CASSKGGPGTEAFF. DNA of the CDR3: TGTGCCAGTAGTAAGGGGGGGCCCGGCACTGAAGCTTTCTTT.

This clone has a handful of counts. The chain combines TRBV27 with TRBJ2-3; 7 nucleotides agree with TRBD1. Germline V gene lookup returns CDR1 MNHEY and CDR2 SMNVEV (reference sequence). This CDR3 contains 13 residues. V lost 5 bases to trimming and J lost 4 bases; unmatched junction nucleotides: 3. As DNA, the CDR3 is TGTGCCAGCAGTCACAGGGGCGCAGATACGCAGTATTTT. Translating it yields CASSHRGADTQYF.

This clone has more than one count but fewer than ten. The chain uses TRBV27 and TRBJ1-5; 7 nucleotides line up with TRBD1. Germline assignment: CDR1 MNHEY and CDR2 SMNVEV (reference sequence). This CDR3 region has 14 residues. Trimming at V came to 5 bases and at J to 5 bases, leaving 6 bases not matched to a gene. CDR3: CASSKQGNDQPQHF. CDR3 nucleotide sequence: TGTGCCAGCAGTAAACAGGGGAACGATCAGCCCCAGCATTTT.

This clone was detected only a few times. The chain joins TRBV20-1 to TRBJ2-7; 8 positions agree with TRBD2. The V gene's germline CDR1 is DFQATT and CDR2 SNEGSKA (reference sequence). Trimming took 3 bases from V and 4 from J; bases not matched to a gene: 8. The CDR3 spans 14 residues. The CDR3 spells CSASAGRGTYEQYF. CDR3 in DNA: TGCAGTGCTAGTGCCGGGAGGGGGACTTACGAGCAGTACTTC.

For the CDR3, the DNA is TGCGCCAGCAGCTTACCCGACAGCTCAACTAATGAAAAACTGTTTTTT. Encoded protein: CASSLPDSSTNEKLFF. V usage is TRBV5-1 and J usage is TRBJ1-4, with D possibly matching TRBD1 (5 bases). The germline V gene has CDR1 SGHRS and CDR2 YFSETQ. CDR3 length: 16 residues. Trimming removed 2 bases from V and 0 bases from J, with 11 bases in between.

This clone has a handful of counts. The V gene is TRBV6-6, the J gene TRBJ1-6; D is uncertain. Germline assignment: CDR1 MNHNY and CDR2 SVGAGI (reference sequence). V dropped 5 bases and J dropped 0 bases, with 8 bases sitting between them. This CDR3 is built from 15 residues. CDR3 amino acids: CASSVMSSYNSPLHF. CDR3 in DNA: TGTGCCAGCAGTGTGATGAGCTCCTATAATTCACCCCTCCACTTT.

The chain joins TRBV6-2 or TRBV6-3 to TRBJ2-7, with D possibly being TRBD2 (6 bases). V lost 5 bases, J lost 2 bases, and 16 bases lay in between. The CDR3 totals 15 residues. Germline CDR1 and CDR2: MNHEY and SVGEGT. CDR3 sequence (DNA): TGTGCCAGCAGTCCCTGGAAGGGCGGGACCTACGAGCAGTACTTC. Translation gives CASSPWKGGTYEQYF.

V gene TRBV30 combines with J gene TRBJ2-5, with 8 bases identical to TRBD1. The ends lost 2 bases at V and 2 bases at J; junction bases unmatched: 7. The CDR3 consists of 15 residues. The germline V gene has CDR1 GTSNPN and CDR2 SVGIG (reference sequence). Here the CDR3 DNA reads TGTGCCTGGAGTCCTAACAGGGGGACACAAGAGACCCAGTACTTC. Translation gives CAWSPNRGTQETQYF. Looking up the rest from reference TRBV30 and TRBJ2-5 gives the full variable domain: SQTIHQWPATLVQPVGSPLSLECTVEGTSNPNLYWYRQAAGRGLQLLFYSVGIGQISSEVPQNLSASRPQDRQFILSSKKLLLSDSGFYLCAWSPNRGTQETQYFGPGTRLLVL.

The rearrangement uses TRBV18 and TRBJ2-2; 10 bases fit TRBD1. Germline V gives CDR1 KGHSH, CDR2 LQKENI. The CDR3 consists of 15 residues. J was trimmed by 4 bases and V by 8 bases; bases with no gene match: 7. The CDR3 spells CASATGTGVTGELFF. DNA for the CDR3: TGTGCCAGCGCTACCGGGACAGGGGTCACCGGGGAGCTGTTTTTT.

This clone turned up a few times. The chain joins TRBV6-5 to TRBJ1-3; weak D call: TRBD1 (5 bases). The germline V gene has CDR1 MNHEY and CDR2 SVGAGI. This CDR3 region has 14 residues. Trimming took off 7 bases at V and 4 bases at J, with 14 bases between the two ends. CDR3 nucleotides: TGTGCCAGCAAGAGACAGAGCTTAGGAAACACCATATATTTT. This sequence encodes CASKRQSLGNTIYF.

J is TRBJ2-5 and V is TRBV5-4; 9 bases are shared with TRBD2. CDR1 is SGHNT, CDR2 YYREEE, per germline (reference sequence). The CDR3 loop spans 16 amino acids. The V gene end was trimmed by 6 bases and the J gene end by 2 bases; junction bases not matched to a gene: 11. CDR3 sequence: CASNVGLAGHQETQYF. For the CDR3, the DNA is TGTGCCAGCAATGTTGGGCTAGCGGGGCATCAAGAGACCCAGTACTTC.